The TCR beta chain under discussion was sequenced for a study of blood T cell repertoires in COVID-19. CDR3 length equals 16 residues. The germline CDR1 and CDR2 sequences are LNHDA and SQIVND (reference sequence). V was pared by 5 bases and J by 4 bases, with 11 bases of the junction left unmatched. In the authors' methods: Amplification with reference gene primers provided the estimates of nucleated cell counts. Data came from immunoSEQ multiplex PCR; TCRdb stores just in-frame clones and leaves some out. V, J and clone size derive from that table, while D and trimming were established from the DNA sequence. This table holds around 500,000 clones, more than 85% found once. Two negative PCRs, clearance, or symptom resolution were required of recovered Cohort 3 donors.

The sample comprised PBMCs or T cells enriched from blood (not recorded which). This TCR was sampled from a woman aged 60-75 years who had recovered from COVID-19. The V gene is TRBV19, the J gene TRBJ1-5, with TRBD1 identical over 7 bases. DNA for the CDR3: TGTGCCAGTAGTGCAAGTCGACAGGGACCAAATCAGCCCCAGCATTTT. This encodes CASSASRQGPNQPQHF.